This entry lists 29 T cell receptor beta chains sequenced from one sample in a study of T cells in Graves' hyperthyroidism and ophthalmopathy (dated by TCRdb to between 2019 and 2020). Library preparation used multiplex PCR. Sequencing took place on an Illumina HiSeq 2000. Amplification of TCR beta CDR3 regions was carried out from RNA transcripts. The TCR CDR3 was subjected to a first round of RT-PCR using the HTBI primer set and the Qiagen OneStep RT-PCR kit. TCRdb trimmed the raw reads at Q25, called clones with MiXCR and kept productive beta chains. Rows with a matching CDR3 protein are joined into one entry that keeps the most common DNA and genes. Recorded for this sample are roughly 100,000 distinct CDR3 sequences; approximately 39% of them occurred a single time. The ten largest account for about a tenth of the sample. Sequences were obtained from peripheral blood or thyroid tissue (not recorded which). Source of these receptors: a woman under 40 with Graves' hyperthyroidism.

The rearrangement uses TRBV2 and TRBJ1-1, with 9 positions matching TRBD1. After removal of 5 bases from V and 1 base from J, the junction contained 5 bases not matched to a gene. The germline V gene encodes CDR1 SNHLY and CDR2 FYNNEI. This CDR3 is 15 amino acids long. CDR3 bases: TGTGCCAGCAGTTTACCGGGACAGGGGAACACTGAAGCTTTCTTT. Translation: CASSLPGQGNTEAFF.

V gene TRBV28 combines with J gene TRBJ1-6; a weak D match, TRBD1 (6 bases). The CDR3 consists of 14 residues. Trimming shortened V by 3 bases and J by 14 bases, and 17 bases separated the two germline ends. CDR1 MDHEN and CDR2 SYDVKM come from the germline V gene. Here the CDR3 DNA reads TGTGCCAGCAGTTTCTACAGGGCCTTAAGGTCCCTCCACTTT. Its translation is CASSFYRALRSLHF.

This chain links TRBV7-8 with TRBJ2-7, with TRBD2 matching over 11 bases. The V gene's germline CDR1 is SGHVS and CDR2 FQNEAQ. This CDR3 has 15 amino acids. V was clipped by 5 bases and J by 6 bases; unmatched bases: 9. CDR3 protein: CASSRTSGSPGEQYF. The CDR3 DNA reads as TGTGCCAGCAGCAGAACTAGCGGGAGCCCAGGCGAGCAGTACTTC. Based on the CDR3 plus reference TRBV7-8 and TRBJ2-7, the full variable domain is GAGVSQSPRYKVAKRGQDVALRCDPISGHVSLFWYQQALGQGPEFLTYFQNEAQLDKSGLPSDRFFAERPEGSVSTLKIQRTQQEDSAVYLCASSRTSGSPGEQYFGPGTRLTVT.

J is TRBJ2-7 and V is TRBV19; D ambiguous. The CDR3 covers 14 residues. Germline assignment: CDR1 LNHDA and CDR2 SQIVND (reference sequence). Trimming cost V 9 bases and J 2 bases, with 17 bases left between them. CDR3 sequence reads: CASSCSPFTYEQYF. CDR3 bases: TGTGCCAGCAGTTGCTCGCCCTTCACCTACGAGCAGTACTTC. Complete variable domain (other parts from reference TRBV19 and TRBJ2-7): DGGITQSPKYLFRKEGQNVTLSCEQNLNHDAMYWYRQDPGQGLRLIYYSQIVNDFQKGDIAEGYSVSREKKESFPLTVTSAQKNPTAFYLCASSCSPFTYEQYFGPGTRLTVT.

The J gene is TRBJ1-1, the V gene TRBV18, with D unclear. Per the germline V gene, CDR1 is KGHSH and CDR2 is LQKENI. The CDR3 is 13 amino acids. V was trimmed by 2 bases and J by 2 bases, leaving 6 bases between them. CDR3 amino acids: CASSPGRNTEAFF. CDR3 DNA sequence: TGTGCCAGCTCACCAGGCCGAAACACTGAAGCTTTCTTT.

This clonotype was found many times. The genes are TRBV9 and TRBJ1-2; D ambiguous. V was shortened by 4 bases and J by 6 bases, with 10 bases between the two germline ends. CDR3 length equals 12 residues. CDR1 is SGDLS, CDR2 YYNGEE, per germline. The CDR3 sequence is CASSTWKDGYTF. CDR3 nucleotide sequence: TGTGCCAGCAGCACCTGGAAGGATGGCTACACCTTC.

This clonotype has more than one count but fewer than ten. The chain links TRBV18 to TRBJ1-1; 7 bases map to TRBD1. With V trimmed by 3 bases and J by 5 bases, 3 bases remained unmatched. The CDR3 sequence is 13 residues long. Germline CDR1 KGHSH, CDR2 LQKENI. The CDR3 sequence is CASSPDRDTEAFF. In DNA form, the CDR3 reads TGTGCCAGCTCACCCGACAGGGATACTGAAGCTTTCTTT.

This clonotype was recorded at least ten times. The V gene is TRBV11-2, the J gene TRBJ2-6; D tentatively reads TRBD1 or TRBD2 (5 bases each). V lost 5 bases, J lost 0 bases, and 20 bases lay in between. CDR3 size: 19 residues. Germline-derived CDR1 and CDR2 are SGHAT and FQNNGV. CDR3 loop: CASSPGAQAYVSGANVLTF. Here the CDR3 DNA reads TGTGCCAGCAGCCCCGGGGCACAGGCATACGTCTCTGGGGCCAACGTCCTGACTTTC.

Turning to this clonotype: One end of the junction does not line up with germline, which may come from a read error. The CDR3 DNA sequence: TGTGCCAGCAGCTTGGAGTGGACCGTAGGAAGCACCATATACTTT. Amino acids: CASSLEWTVGSTIYF. The chain links TRBV7-2 to TRBJ1-3, with D uncertain. This CDR3 has 15 residues. The germline gives CDR1 SGHTA, CDR2 FQGNSA.

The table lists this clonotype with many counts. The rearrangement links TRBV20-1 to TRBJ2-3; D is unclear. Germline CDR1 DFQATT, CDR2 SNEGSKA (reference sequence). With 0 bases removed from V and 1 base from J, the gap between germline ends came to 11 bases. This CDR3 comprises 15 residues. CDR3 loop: CSARDLSFRTDTQYF. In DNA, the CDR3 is TGCAGTGCTAGAGATCTTAGTTTTCGCACAGATACGCAGTATTTT.

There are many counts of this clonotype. The CDR3 protein is CASIEFGQTLNYGYTF. In nucleotides, the CDR3 is TGTGCCAGCATCGAATTCGGACAGACCCTTAACTATGGCTACACCTTC. V usage is TRBV7-9 and J usage is TRBJ1-2, with D possibly TRBD1 on 6 matching bases. V gave up 7 bases and J gave up 1 base, with 19 bases separating them. This CDR3 is built from 16 residues. Germline lookup yields CDR1 SEHNR and CDR2 FQNEAQ (reference sequence).

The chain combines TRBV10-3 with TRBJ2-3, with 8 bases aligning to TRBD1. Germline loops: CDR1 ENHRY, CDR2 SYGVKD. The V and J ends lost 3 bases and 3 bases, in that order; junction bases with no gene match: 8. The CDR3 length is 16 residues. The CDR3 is CAISEARTGRTDTQYF. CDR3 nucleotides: TGTGCCATCAGTGAAGCTCGGACAGGGAGGACAGATACGCAGTATTTT.

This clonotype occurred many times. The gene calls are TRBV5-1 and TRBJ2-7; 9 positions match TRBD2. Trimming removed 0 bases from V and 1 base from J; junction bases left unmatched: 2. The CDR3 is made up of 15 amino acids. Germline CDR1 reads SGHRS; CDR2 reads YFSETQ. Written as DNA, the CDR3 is TGCGCCAGCAGCTTGGGACTAGCGGTATCCTACGAGCAGTACTTC. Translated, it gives CASSLGLAVSYEQYF.

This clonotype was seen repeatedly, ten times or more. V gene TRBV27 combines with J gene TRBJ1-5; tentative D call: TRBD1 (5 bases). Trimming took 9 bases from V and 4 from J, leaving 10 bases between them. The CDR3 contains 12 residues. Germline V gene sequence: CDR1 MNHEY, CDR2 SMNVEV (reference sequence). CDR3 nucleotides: TGTGCCAGTTCGACAGCTAATCAGCCCCAGCATTTT. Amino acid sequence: CASSTANQPQHF.

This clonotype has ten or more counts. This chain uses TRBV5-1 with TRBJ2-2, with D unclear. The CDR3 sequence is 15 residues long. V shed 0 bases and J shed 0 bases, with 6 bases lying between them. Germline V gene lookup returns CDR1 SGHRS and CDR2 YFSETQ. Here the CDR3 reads CASSLDYPNTGELFF. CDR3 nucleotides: TGCGCCAGCAGCTTGGACTATCCGAACACCGGGGAGCTGTTTTTT.

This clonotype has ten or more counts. CDR3 DNA: TGCGCCAGCAGCCAACCTCCCCTAACGGGAAAGGCCTACGAGCAGTACTTC. It specifies CASSQPPLTGKAYEQYF. The chain recombines TRBV4-1 with TRBJ2-7; perhaps TRBD2 as D (5 bases). The ends were cut back, 2 bases at V and 2 bases at J, with 19 bases in the middle. The length of the CDR3 is 17 residues. Germline V gene data show CDR1 as MGHRA and CDR2 as YSYEKL.

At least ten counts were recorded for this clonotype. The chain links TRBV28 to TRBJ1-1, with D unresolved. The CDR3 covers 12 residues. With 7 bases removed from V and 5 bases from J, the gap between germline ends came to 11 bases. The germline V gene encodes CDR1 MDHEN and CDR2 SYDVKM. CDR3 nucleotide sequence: TGTGCCAGCACCTTTGGCGGAACTGAAGCTTTCTTT. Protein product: CASTFGGTEAFF.

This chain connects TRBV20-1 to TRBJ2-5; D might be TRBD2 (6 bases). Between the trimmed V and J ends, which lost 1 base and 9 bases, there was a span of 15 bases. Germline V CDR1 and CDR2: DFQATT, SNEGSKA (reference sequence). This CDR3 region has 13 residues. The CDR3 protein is CSARAGGDQPQYF. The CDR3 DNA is TGCAGTGCTAGAGCAGGAGGGGATCAGCCCCAGTACTTC.

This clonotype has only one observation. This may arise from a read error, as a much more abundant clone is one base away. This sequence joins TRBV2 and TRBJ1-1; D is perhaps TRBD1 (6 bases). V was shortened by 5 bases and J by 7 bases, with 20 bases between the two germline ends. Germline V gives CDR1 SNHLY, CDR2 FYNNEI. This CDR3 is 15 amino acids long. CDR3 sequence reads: CASSNEQGSLSEAFF. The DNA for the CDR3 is TGTGCCAGCAGTAACGAACAGGGTTCTTTAAGTGAAGCTTTCTTT.

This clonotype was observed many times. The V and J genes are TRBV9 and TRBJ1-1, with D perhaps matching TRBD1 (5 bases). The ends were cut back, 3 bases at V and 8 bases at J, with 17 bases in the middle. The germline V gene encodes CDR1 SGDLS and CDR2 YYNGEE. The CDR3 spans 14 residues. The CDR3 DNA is TGTGCCAGCAGCGCGACCGTTATTGGGACCGAAGCTTTCTTT. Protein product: CASSATVIGTEAFF.

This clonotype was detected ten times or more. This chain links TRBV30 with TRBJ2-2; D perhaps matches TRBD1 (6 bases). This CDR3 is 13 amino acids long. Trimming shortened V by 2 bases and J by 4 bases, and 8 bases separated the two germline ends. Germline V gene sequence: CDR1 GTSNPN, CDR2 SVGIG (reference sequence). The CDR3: CAWSRGFTGELFF. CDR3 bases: TGTGCCTGGAGTAGGGGGTTCACCGGGGAGCTGTTTTTT.

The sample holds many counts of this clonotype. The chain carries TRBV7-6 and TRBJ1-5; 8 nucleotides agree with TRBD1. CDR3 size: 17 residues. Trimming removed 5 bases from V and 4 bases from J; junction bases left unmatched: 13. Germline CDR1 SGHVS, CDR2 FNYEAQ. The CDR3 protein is CASSRQMGDRPNQPQHF. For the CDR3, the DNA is TGTGCCAGCAGCCGCCAAATGGGGGACAGGCCGAATCAGCCCCAGCATTTT.

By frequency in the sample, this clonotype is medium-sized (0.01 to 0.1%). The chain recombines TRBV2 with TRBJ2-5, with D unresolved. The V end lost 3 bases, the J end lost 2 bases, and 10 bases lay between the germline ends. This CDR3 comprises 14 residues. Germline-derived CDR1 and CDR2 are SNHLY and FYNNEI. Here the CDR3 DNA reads TGTGCCAGCAGTGAGTCACTTTTGCAAGAGACCCAGTACTTC. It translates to CASSESLLQETQYF.

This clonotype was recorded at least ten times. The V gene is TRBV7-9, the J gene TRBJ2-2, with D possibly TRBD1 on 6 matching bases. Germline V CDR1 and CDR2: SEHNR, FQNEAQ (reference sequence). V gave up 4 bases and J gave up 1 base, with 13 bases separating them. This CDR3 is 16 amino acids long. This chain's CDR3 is CASSYVTGENTGELFF. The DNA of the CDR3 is TGTGCCAGCAGCTACGTGACAGGCGAGAACACCGGGGAGCTGTTTTTT.

CDR3 region: CASSLGLAGAFF. CDR3 in DNA: TGCGCCAGCAGCCTGGGACTAGCGGGGGCTTTCTTT. This chain joins TRBV5-1 and TRBJ1-1; tentative D call: TRBD1 (5 bases). V shed 4 bases and J shed 11 bases, with 15 bases lying between them. The CDR3 contains 12 residues. Germline V lookup: CDR1 SGHRS, CDR2 YFSETQ. Complete variable domain (other parts from reference TRBV5-1 and TRBJ1-1): KAGVTQTPRYLIKTRGQQVTLSCSPISGHRSVSWYQQTPGQGLQFLFEYFSETQRNKGNFPGRFSGRQFSNSRSEMNVSTLELGDSALYLCASSLGLAGAFFGQGTRLTVV.

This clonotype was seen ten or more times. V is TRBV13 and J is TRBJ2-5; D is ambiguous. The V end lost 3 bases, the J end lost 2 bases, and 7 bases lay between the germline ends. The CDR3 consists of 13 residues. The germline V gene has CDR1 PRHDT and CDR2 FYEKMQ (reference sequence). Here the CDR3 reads CASSLRPQETQYF. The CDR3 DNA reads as TGTGCCAGCAGCTTGCGCCCTCAAGAGACCCAGTACTTC.

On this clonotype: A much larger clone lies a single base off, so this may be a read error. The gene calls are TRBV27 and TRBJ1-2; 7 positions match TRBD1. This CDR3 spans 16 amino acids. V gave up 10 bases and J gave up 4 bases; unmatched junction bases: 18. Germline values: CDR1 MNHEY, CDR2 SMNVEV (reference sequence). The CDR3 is CATKGGRGGLVYGYTF. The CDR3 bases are TGTGCCACCAAAGGGGGGAGAGGGGGCTTAGTCTATGGCTACACCTTC.

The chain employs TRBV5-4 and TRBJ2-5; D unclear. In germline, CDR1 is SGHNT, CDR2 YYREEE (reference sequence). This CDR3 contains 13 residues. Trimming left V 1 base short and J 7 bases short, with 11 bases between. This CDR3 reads CASSLSARGTQYF. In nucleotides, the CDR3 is TGTGCCAGCAGCTTGTCCGCGAGAGGGACCCAGTACTTC. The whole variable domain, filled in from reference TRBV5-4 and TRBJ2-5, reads ETGVTQSPTHLIKTRGQQVTLRCSSQSGHNTVSWYQQALGQGPQFIFQYYREEENGRGNFPPRFSGLQFPNYSSELNVNALELDDSALYLCASSLSARGTQYFGPGTRLLVL.

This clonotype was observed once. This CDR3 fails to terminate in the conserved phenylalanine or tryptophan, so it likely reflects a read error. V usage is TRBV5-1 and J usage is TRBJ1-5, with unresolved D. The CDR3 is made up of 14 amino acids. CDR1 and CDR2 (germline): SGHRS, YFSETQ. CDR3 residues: CASSLEGYGQPQHY. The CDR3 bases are TGTGCCAGCAGCTTGGAGGGATACGGGCAGCCCCAGCATTAT.